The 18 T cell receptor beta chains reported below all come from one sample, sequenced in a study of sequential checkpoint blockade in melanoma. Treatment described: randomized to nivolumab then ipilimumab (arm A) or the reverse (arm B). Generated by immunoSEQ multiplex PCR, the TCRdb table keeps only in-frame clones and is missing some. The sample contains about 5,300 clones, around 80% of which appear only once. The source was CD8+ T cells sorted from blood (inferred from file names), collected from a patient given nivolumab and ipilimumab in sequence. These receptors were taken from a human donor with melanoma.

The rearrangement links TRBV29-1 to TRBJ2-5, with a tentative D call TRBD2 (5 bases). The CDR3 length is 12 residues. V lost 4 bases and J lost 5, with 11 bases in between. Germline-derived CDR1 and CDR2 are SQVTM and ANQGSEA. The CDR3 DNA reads TGCAGCGTTGCTGGATCGGGGGAGACCCAGTACTTC. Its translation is CSVAGSGETQYF.

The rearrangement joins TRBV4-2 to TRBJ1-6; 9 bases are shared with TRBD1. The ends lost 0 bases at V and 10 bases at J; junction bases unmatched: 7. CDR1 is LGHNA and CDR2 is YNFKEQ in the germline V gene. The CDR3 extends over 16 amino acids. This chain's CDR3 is CASSQDGTGYGSPLHF. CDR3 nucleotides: TGTGCCAGCAGCCAAGATGGGACAGGGTATGGATCACCCCTCCACTTT.

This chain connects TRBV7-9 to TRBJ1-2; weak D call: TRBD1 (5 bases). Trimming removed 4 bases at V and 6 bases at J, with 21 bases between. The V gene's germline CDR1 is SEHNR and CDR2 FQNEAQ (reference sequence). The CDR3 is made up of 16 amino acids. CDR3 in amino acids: CASSSATGVNLNGYTF. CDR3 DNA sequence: TGTGCCAGCAGCTCGGCTACAGGAGTTAACTTAAATGGCTACACCTTC.

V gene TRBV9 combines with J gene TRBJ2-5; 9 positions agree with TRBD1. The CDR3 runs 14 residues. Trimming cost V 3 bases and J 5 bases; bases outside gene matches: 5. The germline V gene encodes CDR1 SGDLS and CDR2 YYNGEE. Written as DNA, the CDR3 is TGTGCCAGCAGCGCGGGACAGGGTTGGGAGACCCAGTACTTC. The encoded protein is CASSAGQGWETQYF.

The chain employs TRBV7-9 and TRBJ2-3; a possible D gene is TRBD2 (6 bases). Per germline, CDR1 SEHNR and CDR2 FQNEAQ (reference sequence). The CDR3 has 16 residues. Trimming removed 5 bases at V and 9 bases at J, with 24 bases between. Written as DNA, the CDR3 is TGTGCCAGCAGCCCCAGGACCCTAGGGACTCCACCGACGCAGTATTTT. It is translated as CASSPRTLGTPPTQYF.

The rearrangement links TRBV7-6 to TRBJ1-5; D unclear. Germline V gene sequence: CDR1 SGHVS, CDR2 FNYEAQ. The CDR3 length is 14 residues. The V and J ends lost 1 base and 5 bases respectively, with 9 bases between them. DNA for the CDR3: TGTGCCAGCAGCTTAGAGGTCACAGATCAGCCCCAGCATTTT. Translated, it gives CASSLEVTDQPQHF.

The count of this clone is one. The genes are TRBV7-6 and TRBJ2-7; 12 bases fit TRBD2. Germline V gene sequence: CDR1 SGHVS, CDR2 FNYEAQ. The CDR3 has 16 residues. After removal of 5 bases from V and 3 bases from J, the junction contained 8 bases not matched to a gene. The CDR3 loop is CASSLGTSGLGYEQYF. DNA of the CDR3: TGTGCCAGCAGCCTCGGGACTAGCGGGCTAGGCTACGAGCAGTACTTC. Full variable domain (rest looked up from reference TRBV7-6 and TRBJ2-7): GAGVSQSPRYKVTKRGQDVALRCDPISGHVSLYWYRQALGQGPEFLTYFNYEAQQDKSGLPNDRFSAERPEGSISTLTIQRTEQRDSAMYRCASSLGTSGLGYEQYFGPGTRLTVT.

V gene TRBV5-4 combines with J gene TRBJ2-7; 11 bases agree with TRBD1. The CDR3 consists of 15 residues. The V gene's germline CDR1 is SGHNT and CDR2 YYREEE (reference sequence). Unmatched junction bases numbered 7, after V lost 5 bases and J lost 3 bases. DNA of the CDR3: TGTGCCAGCAGTTACTCCGGGACAGGGGGCTACGAGCAGTACTTC. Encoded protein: CASSYSGTGGYEQYF.

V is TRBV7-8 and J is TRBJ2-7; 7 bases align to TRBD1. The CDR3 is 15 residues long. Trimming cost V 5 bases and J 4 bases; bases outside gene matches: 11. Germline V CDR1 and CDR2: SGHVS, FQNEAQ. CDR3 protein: CASSPKGTVFYEQYF. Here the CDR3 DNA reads TGTGCCAGCAGCCCCAAGGGGACAGTTTTTTACGAGCAGTACTTC.

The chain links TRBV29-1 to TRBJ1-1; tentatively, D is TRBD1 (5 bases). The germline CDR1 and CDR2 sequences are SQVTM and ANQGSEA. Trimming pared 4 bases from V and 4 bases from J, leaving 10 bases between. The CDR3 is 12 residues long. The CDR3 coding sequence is TGCAGCGTTGCCAGGGTAGGCACTGAAGCTTTCTTT. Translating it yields CSVARVGTEAFF.

The CDR3 bases are TGTGCCAGCATTGCTAGTCCCAATGAGCAGTTCTTC. It yields the protein CASIASPNEQFF. V usage is TRBV2 and J usage is TRBJ2-1; D gene ambiguous. Germline loops: CDR1 SNHLY, CDR2 FYNNEI. The CDR3 is made up of 12 amino acids. The ends were cut back, 7 bases at V and 6 bases at J, with 10 bases in the middle. The whole variable domain, remainder taken from reference TRBV2 and TRBJ2-1, is EPEVTQTPSHQVTQMGQEVILRCVPISNHLYFYWYRQILGQKVEFLVSFYNNEISEKSEIFDDQFSVERPDGSNFTLKIRSTKLEDSAMYFCASIASPNEQFFGPGTRLTVL.

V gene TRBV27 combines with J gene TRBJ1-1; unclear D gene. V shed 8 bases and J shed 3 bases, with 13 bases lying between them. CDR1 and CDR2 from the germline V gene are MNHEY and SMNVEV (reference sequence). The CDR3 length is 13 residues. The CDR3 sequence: CASGMGRDTEAFF. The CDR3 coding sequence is TGTGCCAGCGGCATGGGCAGAGACACTGAAGCTTTCTTT.

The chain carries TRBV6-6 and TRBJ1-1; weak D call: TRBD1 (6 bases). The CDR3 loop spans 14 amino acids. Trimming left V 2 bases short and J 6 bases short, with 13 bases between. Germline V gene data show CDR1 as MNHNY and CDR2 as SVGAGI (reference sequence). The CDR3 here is CASSYDRSYPEAFF. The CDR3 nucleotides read TGTGCCAGCAGTTACGACAGGTCCTATCCTGAAGCTTTCTTT.

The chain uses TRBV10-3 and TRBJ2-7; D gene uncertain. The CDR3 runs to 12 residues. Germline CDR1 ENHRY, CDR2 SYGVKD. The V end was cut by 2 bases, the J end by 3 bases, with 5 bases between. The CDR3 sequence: CAISEVNYEQYF. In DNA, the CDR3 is TGTGCCATCAGTGAGGTCAACTACGAGCAGTACTTC.

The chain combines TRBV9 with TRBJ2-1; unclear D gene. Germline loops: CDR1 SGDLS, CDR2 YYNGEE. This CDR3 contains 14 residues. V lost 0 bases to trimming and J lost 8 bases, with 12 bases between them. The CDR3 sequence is CASSVETSSDEQFF. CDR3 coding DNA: TGTGCCAGCAGCGTAGAAACCTCGTCGGATGAGCAGTTCTTC.

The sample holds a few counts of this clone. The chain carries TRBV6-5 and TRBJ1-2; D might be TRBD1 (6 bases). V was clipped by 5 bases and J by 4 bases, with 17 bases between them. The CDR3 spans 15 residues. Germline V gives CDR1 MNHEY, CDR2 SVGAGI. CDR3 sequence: CASSLPTGTAYGYTF. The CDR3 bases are TGTGCCAGCAGTCTACCCACAGGGACCGCCTATGGCTACACCTTC.

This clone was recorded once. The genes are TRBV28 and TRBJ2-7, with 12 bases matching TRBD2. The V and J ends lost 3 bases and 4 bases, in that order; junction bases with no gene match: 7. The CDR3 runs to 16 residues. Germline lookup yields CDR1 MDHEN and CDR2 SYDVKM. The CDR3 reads CASSLFLGTSGYEQYF. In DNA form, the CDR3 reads TGTGCCAGCAGTTTGTTTCTGGGGACTAGCGGGTACGAGCAGTACTTC.

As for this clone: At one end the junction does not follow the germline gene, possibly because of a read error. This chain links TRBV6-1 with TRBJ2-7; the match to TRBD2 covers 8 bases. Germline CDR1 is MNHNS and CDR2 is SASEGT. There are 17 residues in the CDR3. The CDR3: CASSKAAGGVAEYEQYF. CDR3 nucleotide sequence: TGTGCCAGCAGTAAAGCGGCGGGGGGCGTAGCTGAGTACGAGCAGTACTTC.